What follows are 22 T cell receptor beta chains derived from one specimen sequenced in a study of cytomegalovirus exposure and HLA in healthy donors. The study ran its PCR with 60 Vbeta and 13 Jbeta primers. Sequenced by immunoSEQ multiplex PCR; TCRdb stores in-frame clones only, minus some. The sample gives fewer than 140,000 clones, 65% to 80% of which show up once; more than 2.5% is in the top ten. Specimen: PBMCs. The origin of the receptors is a male donor in good health and CMV-seropositive.

This sequence joins TRBV6-4 and TRBJ2-2; D remains ambiguous. Germline V gene lookup returns CDR1 MRHNA and CDR2 SNTAGT. The CDR3 has 14 amino acids. V gave up 0 bases and J gave up 6 bases, with 8 bases separating them. CDR3 protein: CASSDSIGSGELFF. The CDR3 DNA is TGTGCCAGCAGTGACTCGATCGGGTCCGGGGAGCTGTTTTTT.

The genes are TRBV5-3 and TRBJ1-1; 8 positions agree with TRBD1. TRBV5-3 is an ORF; its function is uncertain. V lost 1 base and J lost 3; bases outside the gene matches: 2. The CDR3 sequence is 14 residues long. CDR3 amino acids: CARSLTTGDTEAFF. The CDR3 nucleotides read TGTGCCAGAAGCTTGACGACAGGGGACACTGAAGCTTTCTTT.

This chain links TRBV18 with TRBJ2-2; maybe TRBD2 (5 bases). The CDR3 has 15 residues. Trimming shortened V by 6 bases and J by 0 bases, and 11 bases separated the two germline ends. Germline values: CDR1 KGHSH, CDR2 LQKENI. This CDR3 reads CASSLGAPNTGELFF. The CDR3 DNA is TGTGCCAGCTCCCTGGGAGCCCCGAACACCGGGGAGCTGTTTTTT.

The V gene is TRBV15, the J gene TRBJ2-7; 9 bases are shared with TRBD1. This CDR3 is built from 17 residues. V shed 1 base, J shed 3 bases, and the junction held 10 bases outside the gene matches. Germline assignment: CDR1 LNHNV and CDR2 YYDKDF (reference sequence). CDR3 sequence: CATSRVGLRDRDYEQYF. The CDR3 DNA reads as TGTGCCACCAGCAGAGTGGGACTTCGGGACAGGGACTACGAGCAGTACTTC.

In its sample, this clone was seen a few times. J is TRBJ1-1 and V is TRBV7-9; possibly TRBD1 for D (6 bases). This CDR3 is 15 amino acids long. CDR1 is SEHNR and CDR2 is FQNEAQ in the germline V gene (reference sequence). Trimming removed 10 bases at V and 0 bases at J, with 18 bases between. CDR3 bases: TGTGCCATCGTAACAGGGAGTCAAATGAACACTGAAGCTTTCTTT. Protein sequence: CAIVTGSQMNTEAFF.

The chain recombines TRBV5-1 with TRBJ2-1; D is possibly TRBD2 (5 bases). V was shortened by 4 bases and J by 7 bases, with 12 bases between the two germline ends. Germline V CDR1 and CDR2: SGHRS, YFSETQ. The CDR3 spans 13 residues. The chain's CDR3 is CASSPNRGNEQFF. The CDR3 bases are TGCGCCAGCAGCCCTAACCGGGGAAATGAGCAGTTCTTC.

The chain carries TRBV4-2 and TRBJ2-5, with 10 bases aligning to TRBD1. This CDR3 is 15 amino acids long. Germline values: CDR1 LGHNA, CDR2 YNFKEQ. The trim removed 1 base at V and 5 bases at J, leaving 4 bases unmatched. For the CDR3, the DNA is TGTGCCAGCAGCCAAGGACAGGGGGCTTACGAGACCCAGTACTTC. Translation gives CASSQGQGAYETQYF.

As concerns this clone: As the CDR3 is not closed by the conserved phenylalanine or tryptophan, this likely results from a read error. The V gene is TRBV6-5, the J gene TRBJ2-7, with 7 bases identical to TRBD2. This CDR3 contains 15 residues. V was clipped by 3 bases and J by 6 bases; unmatched bases: 11. The germline V gene encodes CDR1 MNHEY and CDR2 SVGAGI. The CDR3 DNA is TGTGCCAGCAGTTATTCTCGAGCGGGACCCTCCGAGCAGTACCTC. Translating gives CASSYSRAGPSEQYL.

The chain uses TRBV28 and TRBJ2-7, with D possibly matching TRBD2 (6 bases). The germline V gene encodes CDR1 MDHEN and CDR2 SYDVKM. The V end lost 2 bases, the J end lost 1 base, and 9 bases lay between the germline ends. The CDR3 has 14 residues. Here the CDR3 reads CASSLGGNSYEQYF. CDR3 bases: TGTGCCAGCAGTTTAGGGGGGAATTCCTACGAGCAGTACTTC.

The chain carries TRBV7-2 and TRBJ1-1; no clear D gene. V was shortened by 0 bases and J by 1 base, with 6 bases between the two germline ends. Germline lookup yields CDR1 SGHTA and CDR2 FQGNSA. The CDR3 loop spans 14 amino acids. The CDR3 protein is CASSLAPGNTEAFF. In DNA form, the CDR3 reads TGTGCCAGCAGCTTAGCGCCGGGGAACACTGAAGCTTTCTTT.

The chain joins TRBV9 to TRBJ1-1; tentatively, D is TRBD1 (5 bases). The CDR3 has 15 amino acids. The V and J ends lost 5 bases and 4 bases respectively, with 18 bases between them. The germline V gene encodes CDR1 SGDLS and CDR2 YYNGEE. The CDR3 here is CASRSGRRGSTEAFF. In DNA, the CDR3 is TGTGCCAGCAGATCCGGGCGTCGGGGGAGCACTGAAGCTTTCTTT. Full variable domain (missing parts from reference TRBV9 and TRBJ1-1): DSGVTQTPKHLITATGQRVTLRCSPRSGDLSVYWYQQSLDQGLQFLIQYYNGEERAKGNILERFSAQQFPDLHSELNLSSLELGDSALYFCASRSGRRGSTEAFFGQGTRLTVV.

The genes are TRBV29-1 and TRBJ2-7, with 9 nucleotides matching TRBD1. The length of the CDR3 is 13 residues. Trimming at V came to 6 bases and at J to 4 bases, leaving 7 bases not matched to a gene. Germline V gene data show CDR1 as SQVTM and CDR2 as ANQGSEA. As DNA, the CDR3 is TGCAGCGTACTGGGGACAGGGACGTACGAGCAGTACTTC. Its protein is CSVLGTGTYEQYF.

J is TRBJ2-5 and V is TRBV18; no clear D gene. CDR1 KGHSH and CDR2 LQKENI come from the germline V gene. This CDR3 is 11 amino acids long. V was pared by 6 bases and J by 6 bases, with 8 bases between. CDR3: CASSPEQTQYF. In nucleotides, the CDR3 is TGTGCCAGCTCTCCCGAGCAGACCCAGTACTTC.

The chain couples TRBV28 to TRBJ1-5, with TRBD1 matching 8 bases. The CDR3 runs to 12 residues. CDR1 is MDHEN, CDR2 SYDVKM, per germline. Trimming took 10 bases from V and 4 from J; bases not matched to a gene: 3. In DNA form, the CDR3 reads TGTGCCATCCGACAGGGGAATCAGCCCCAGCATTTT. This codes for CAIRQGNQPQHF.

V and J are TRBV6-5 and TRBJ2-5; possible D gene TRBD1, 6 bases. Germline values: CDR1 MNHEY, CDR2 SVGAGI. The CDR3 extends over 15 amino acids. V was pared by 2 bases and J by 5 bases, with 15 bases between. For the CDR3, the DNA is TGTGCCAGCAGTTACAGGGGGTTGGGAGCGGAGACCCAGTACTTC. Its protein is CASSYRGLGAETQYF.

The chain couples TRBV18 to TRBJ2-6, with D tentatively TRBD2 (5 bases). The V end was cut by 1 base, the J end by 0 bases, with 13 bases between. This CDR3 spans 18 amino acids. CDR1 and CDR2 from the germline V gene are KGHSH and LQKENI. CDR3: CASSPRAAANSGANVLTF. As DNA, the CDR3 is TGTGCCAGCTCACCACGAGCGGCAGCCAACTCTGGGGCCAACGTCCTGACTTTC. The complete variable domain, with remaining parts taken from reference TRBV18 and TRBJ2-6, reads NAGVMQNPRHLVRRRGQEARLRCSPMKGHSHVYWYRQLPEEGLKFMVYLQKENIIDESGMPKERFSAEFPKEGPSILRIQQVVRGDSAAYFCASSPRAAANSGANVLTFGAGSRLTVL.

On this clone: Other DNA sequences in the sample encode the same CDR3. V and J are TRBV29-1 and TRBJ2-7; 7 bases are a match to TRBD1. From germline, CDR1 is SQVTM and CDR2 ANQGSEA. The junction had 4 bases not matched to a gene; V was cut back by 6 bases and J by 2 bases. CDR3 length equals 12 residues. The chain's CDR3 is CSVQGTAYEQYF. The DNA of the CDR3 is TGCAGCGTCCAAGGGACAGCCTACGAGCAGTACTTC.

The V and J genes are TRBV2 and TRBJ1-5; 9 bases are a match to TRBD1. Looked up from germline, CDR1 is SNHLY and CDR2 is FYNNEI. The J segment lost 7 bases and the V segment lost 6 bases, leaving 10 bases of the junction unmatched. There are 15 residues in the CDR3. CDR3 protein: CASRTPGQGQQPQHF. CDR3 DNA sequence: TGTGCCAGCAGGACCCCGGGACAGGGTCAACAGCCCCAGCATTTT.

This chain uses TRBV4-2 with TRBJ2-5, with D maybe TRBD2 (5 bases). This CDR3 comprises 13 residues. Germline V lookup: CDR1 LGHNA, CDR2 YNFKEQ. V lost 1 base and J 4 bases, leaving 7 bases between the germline ends. CDR3 loop: CASSQGEGETQYF. The DNA of the CDR3 is TGTGCCAGCAGCCAAGGCGAGGGAGAGACCCAGTACTTC.

V and J are TRBV7-9 and TRBJ1-1, with D possibly being TRBD1 (6 bases). CDR1 and CDR2 (germline): SEHNR, FQNEAQ (reference sequence). This CDR3 spans 14 amino acids. Trimming removed 1 base from V and 6 bases from J, with 12 bases in between. The CDR3 spells CASSLGQADPEAFF. The CDR3 nucleotides are TGTGCCAGCAGCTTAGGACAGGCCGACCCTGAAGCTTTCTTT. Using reference TRBV7-9 and TRBJ1-1 for the parts outside the CDR3, the full variable domain is DTGVSQNPRHKITKRGQNVTFRCDPISEHNRLYWYRQTLGQGPEFLTYFQNEAQLEKSRLLSDRFSAERPKGSFSTLEIQRTEQGDSAMYLCASSLGQADPEAFFGQGTRLTVV.

This clone was seen a handful of times. The chain uses TRBV28 and TRBJ1-3; 8 bases match TRBD1. Germline CDR1 MDHEN, CDR2 SYDVKM. J gave up 8 bases and V 5 bases, and 20 bases lay outside the gene matches. This CDR3 region has 18 residues. The CDR3 loop reads CASSPPGSSQGARDTIYF. The CDR3 bases are TGTGCCAGCAGTCCCCCCGGGTCATCGCAGGGGGCGAGGGACACCATATATTTT.

This clone was detected once. This sequence joins TRBV9 and TRBJ1-2; D perhaps matches TRBD1 (6 bases). CDR1 is SGDLS, CDR2 YYNGEE, per germline. This CDR3 contains 16 residues. Between the trimmed V and J ends, which lost 0 bases and 9 bases, there was a span of 21 bases. This CDR3 reads CASSVVWGLQPTRYTF. The CDR3 DNA reads TGTGCCAGCAGCGTAGTTTGGGGGCTCCAACCCACGCGCTACACCTTC.